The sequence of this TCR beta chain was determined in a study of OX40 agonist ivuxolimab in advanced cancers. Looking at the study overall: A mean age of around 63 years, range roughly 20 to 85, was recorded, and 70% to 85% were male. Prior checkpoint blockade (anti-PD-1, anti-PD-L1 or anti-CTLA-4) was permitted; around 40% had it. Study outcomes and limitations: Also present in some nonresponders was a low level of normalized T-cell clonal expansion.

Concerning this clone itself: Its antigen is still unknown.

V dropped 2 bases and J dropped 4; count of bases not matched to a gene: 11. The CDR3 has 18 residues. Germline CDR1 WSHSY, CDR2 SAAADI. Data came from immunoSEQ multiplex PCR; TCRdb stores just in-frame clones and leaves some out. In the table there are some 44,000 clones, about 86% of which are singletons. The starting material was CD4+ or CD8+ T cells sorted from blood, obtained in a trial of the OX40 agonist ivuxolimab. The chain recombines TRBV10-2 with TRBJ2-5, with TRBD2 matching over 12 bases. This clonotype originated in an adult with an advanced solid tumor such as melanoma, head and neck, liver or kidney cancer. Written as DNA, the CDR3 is TGCGCCAGCAGTGAGCAGGAGACTAGCGGGGGCTGGTTAGAGACCCAGTACTTC. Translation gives CASSEQETSGGWLETQYF.